Sequencing of this T cell receptor (beta chain) was carried out in a study of blood T cell repertoires in COVID-19. This clone appeared a few times. How the authors handled the data: Estimated nucleated cell counts came from reference gene primer amplification. The data were produced by immunoSEQ multiplex PCR, yet TCRdb's version contains in-frame clones alone and is incomplete. Clone size and the V and J calls come from that table; the DNA yielded D and trimming. The repertoire holds about 170,000 clones, with more than 60% as singletons. Germline assignment: CDR1 SNHLY and CDR2 FYNNEI. The V and J ends lost 7 bases and 1 base, in that order; junction bases with no gene match: 6. This CDR3 has 14 amino acids.

The sequence derives from a man aged 55 to 70 with acute or convalescent COVID-19. J is TRBJ1-1 and V is TRBV2; 7 positions match TRBD1. Sequencing was carried out using peripheral blood. The CDR3 DNA reads as TGTGCCAGCAAACAGGGGAATCAGAACACTGAAGCTTTCTTT. As protein: CASKQGNQNTEAFF.